Ten or more counts support the clone carrying this TCR beta chain. Amplification yielded TCR beta CDR3 regions, with RNA transcripts as the source. Using the HTBI primer set, a first-round RT-PCR was run on the TCR CDR3. MiXCR was run by TCRdb on the multiplex PCR reads, yielding one entry per CDR3 protein. The sample carries approximately 330,000 distinct CDR3 sequences, around 15% recorded once. Diagnosis relied on clinical symptoms, serum thyroxine and TRAb, thyroid ultrasound and orbital computed tomography. The source of the sample is a study of T cells in Graves' hyperthyroidism and ophthalmopathy. The ends were cut back, 5 bases at V and 6 bases at J, with 17 bases in the middle. CDR3 length: 14 amino acids. The germline gives CDR1 MNHNS, CDR2 SASEGT.

Sequenced sample: blood. This chain uses TRBV6-1 with TRBJ2-7; D is possibly TRBD1 (5 bases). The receptor comes from a middle-aged woman with Graves' ophthalmopathy. The CDR3 DNA follows: TGTGCCAGCAGTCCCAGGGCTAGTGTCTCCGAGCAGTACTTC. Translated: CASSPRASVSEQYF.